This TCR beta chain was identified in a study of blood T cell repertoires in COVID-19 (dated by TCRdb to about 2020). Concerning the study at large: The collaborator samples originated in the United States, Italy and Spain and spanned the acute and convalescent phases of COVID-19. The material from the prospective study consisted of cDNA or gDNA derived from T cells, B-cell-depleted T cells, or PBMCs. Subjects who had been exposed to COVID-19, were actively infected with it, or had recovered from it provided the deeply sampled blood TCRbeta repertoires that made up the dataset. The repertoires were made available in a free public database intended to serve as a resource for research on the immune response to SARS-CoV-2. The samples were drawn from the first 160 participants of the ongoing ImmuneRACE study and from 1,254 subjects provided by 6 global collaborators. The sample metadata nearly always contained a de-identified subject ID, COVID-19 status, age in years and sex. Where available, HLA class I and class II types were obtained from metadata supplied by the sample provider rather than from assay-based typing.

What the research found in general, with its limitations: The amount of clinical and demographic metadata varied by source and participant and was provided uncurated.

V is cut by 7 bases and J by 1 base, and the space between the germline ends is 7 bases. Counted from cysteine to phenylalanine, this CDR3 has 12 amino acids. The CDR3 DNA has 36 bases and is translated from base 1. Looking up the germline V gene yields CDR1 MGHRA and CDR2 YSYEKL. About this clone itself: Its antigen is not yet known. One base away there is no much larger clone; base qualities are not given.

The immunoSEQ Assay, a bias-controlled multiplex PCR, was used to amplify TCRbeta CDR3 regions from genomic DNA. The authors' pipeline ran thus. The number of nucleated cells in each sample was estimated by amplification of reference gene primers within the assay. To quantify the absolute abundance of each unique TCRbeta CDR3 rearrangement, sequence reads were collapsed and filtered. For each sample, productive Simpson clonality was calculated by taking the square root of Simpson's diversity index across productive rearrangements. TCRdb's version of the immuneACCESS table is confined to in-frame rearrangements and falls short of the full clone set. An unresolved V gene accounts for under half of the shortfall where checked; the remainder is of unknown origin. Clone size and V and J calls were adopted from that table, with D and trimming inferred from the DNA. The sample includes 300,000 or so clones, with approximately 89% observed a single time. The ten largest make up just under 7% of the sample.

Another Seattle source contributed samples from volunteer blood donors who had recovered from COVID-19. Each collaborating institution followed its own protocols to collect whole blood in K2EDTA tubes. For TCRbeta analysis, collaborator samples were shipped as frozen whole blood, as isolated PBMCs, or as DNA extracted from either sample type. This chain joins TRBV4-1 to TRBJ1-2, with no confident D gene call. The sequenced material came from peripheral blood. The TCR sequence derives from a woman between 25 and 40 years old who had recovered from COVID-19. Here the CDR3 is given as CASKTLNYGYTF. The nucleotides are TGCGCCAGCAAGACACTTAACTATGGCTACACCTTC.